Each of the 19 T cell receptor beta chains below was sequenced from the same sample in a study of shared clonotypes between healthy human individuals. TCRdb's copy holds only in-frame clones and misses some; the assay was immunoSEQ multiplex PCR. The data show fewer than 1.4 million clones, around 82% seen once. Sequencing input: memory CD4+ T cells from PBMCs. Subset here: CD45RA-negative fraction. These receptors were collected from a young man in good health. Some clones in this sample may be carry-over from other donors' samples.

The chain is built from TRBV2 and TRBJ2-5, with D uncertain. V was cut by 3 bases and J by 2 bases, with 7 bases left in between. In germline, CDR1 is SNHLY, CDR2 FYNNEI. The CDR3 length is 13 residues. DNA for the CDR3: TGTGCCAGCAGTGATGCGAGGCAAGAGACCCAGTACTTC. Protein sequence: CASSDARQETQYF.

This clone was picked up many times. V is TRBV2 and J is TRBJ2-1; either TRBD1 or TRBD2 may fit D (5 bases each). The CDR3 is made up of 14 amino acids. Trimming removed 9 bases from V and 4 bases from J, with 16 bases in between. Germline V gives CDR1 SNHLY, CDR2 FYNNEI. The CDR3 sequence is CASIEWGSYNEQFF. In DNA form, the CDR3 reads TGTGCCAGTATAGAGTGGGGGTCATACAATGAGCAGTTCTTC.

With respect to this clone: Distinct nucleotide sequences in the sample also encode this CDR3. V gene TRBV5-1 combines with J gene TRBJ2-7, with 9 bases that match TRBD1. The CDR3 sequence is 14 residues long. Per the germline V gene, CDR1 is SGHRS and CDR2 is YFSETQ. Germline trimming cut 0 bases from V and 6 bases from J; bases unmatched to any gene: 4. CDR3 sequence: CASSLGTGGGEQYF. In DNA, the CDR3 is TGCGCCAGCAGCTTGGGAACAGGGGGCGGCGAGCAGTACTTC.

A remark on this clone: A read error likely explains this, since a far larger clone differs by one base. The CDR3 reads CASSQEPWEKLFF. In nucleotides, the CDR3 is TGTGCCAGCAGCCAAGAACCATGGGAAAAACTGTTTTTT. The V gene is TRBV4-2, the J gene TRBJ1-4; D remains ambiguous. The CDR3 sequence is 13 residues long. Germline assignment: CDR1 LGHNA and CDR2 YNFKEQ. V lost 0 bases to trimming and J lost 8 bases, with 7 bases between them.

The rearrangement links TRBV5-1 to TRBJ1-4, with TRBD1 matching over 7 bases. This CDR3 comprises 14 residues. Germline lookup yields CDR1 SGHRS and CDR2 YFSETQ. Trimming took 3 bases from V and 8 from J; bases not matched to a gene: 7. CDR3: CASSSGQEGEKLFF. The CDR3, as DNA: TGCGCCAGCAGCTCCGGACAGGAGGGGGAAAAACTGTTTTTT.

This clone showed up just once. CDR3: CASSARKREEDTQYF. CDR3 bases: TGTGCCAGCAGCGCCCGGAAGCGGGAGGAGGATACGCAGTATTTT. This sequence joins TRBV9 and TRBJ2-3; 9 bases fit TRBD2. V gave up 3 bases and J gave up 6 bases; unmatched junction bases: 8. The germline V gene has CDR1 SGDLS and CDR2 YYNGEE. The CDR3 has 15 amino acids.

V and J are TRBV7-2 and TRBJ1-5; no clear D. The CDR3 has 16 amino acids. Trimming left V 3 bases short and J 4 bases short, with 16 bases between. CDR1 is SGHTA and CDR2 is FQGNSA in the germline V gene. The CDR3 protein is CASSLFVRQPNQPQHF. The CDR3 DNA follows: TGTGCCAGCAGCTTGTTTGTGAGACAACCGAATCAGCCCCAGCATTTT.

The V and J genes are TRBV2 and TRBJ2-7; no reliable D call. The CDR3 runs to 13 residues. Trimming took off 5 bases at V and 3 bases at J, with 11 bases between the two ends. Germline V gives CDR1 SNHLY, CDR2 FYNNEI. This CDR3 reads CASSPLLGYEQYF. The CDR3 nucleotides are TGTGCCAGCAGTCCCCTGCTAGGCTACGAGCAGTACTTC.

The rearrangement links TRBV28 to TRBJ1-1, with D perhaps TRBD1 (5 bases). The germline V gene encodes CDR1 MDHEN and CDR2 SYDVKM. This CDR3 is 16 amino acids long. Trimming removed 4 bases at V and 4 bases at J, with 19 bases between. CDR3 in DNA: TGTGCCAGCAGTTCCCGGGATAAAGTCGGGGGCACTGAAGCTTTCTTT. Translated, it gives CASSSRDKVGGTEAFF.

This sequence joins TRBV2 and TRBJ1-2; the match to TRBD1 covers 8 bases. Germline assignment: CDR1 SNHLY and CDR2 FYNNEI. This CDR3 region has 16 residues. V lost 5 bases and J lost 2; bases outside the gene matches: 10. CDR3 in DNA: TGTGCCAGCAGTTCGGGGACAGGCGGCCCAAACTATGGCTACACCTTC. Its protein product is CASSSGTGGPNYGYTF.

This clone appeared once. This likely reflects a read error, since a far larger clone is one base away. The chain recombines TRBV7-9 with TRBJ2-5; D is possibly TRBD1 (5 bases). This CDR3 spans 15 amino acids. Trimming stripped 1 base from V and 7 bases from J, with 16 bases between. The germline CDR1 and CDR2 sequences are SEHNR and FQNEAQ (reference sequence). DNA of the CDR3: TGTGCCAGCAGCTTAGGGGGAATTCATACAGGGACCCAGTACTTC. This codes for CASSLGGIHTGTQYF.

This clone was picked up a small number of times. The chain combines TRBV29-1 with TRBJ1-1; D is unresolved. Trimming took 6 bases from V and 5 from J, leaving 13 bases between them. Per the germline V gene, CDR1 is SQVTM and CDR2 is ANQGSEA. The CDR3 is 12 amino acids. The CDR3 DNA reads as TGCAGCGTCACTCGAGGGTTTACTGAAGCTTTCTTT. The encoded protein is CSVTRGFTEAFF.

Details on this clone: At the DNA level, this CDR3 is encoded by other sequences in the same sample as well. This chain connects TRBV6-1 to TRBJ1-5; tentatively, D is TRBD1 (6 bases). Germline values: CDR1 MNHNS, CDR2 SASEGT. V lost 0 bases and J lost 0, with 6 bases in between. The CDR3 runs to 15 residues. The CDR3 here is CASSEAGGSNQPQHF. The CDR3 coding sequence is TGTGCCAGCAGTGAAGCAGGGGGTAGCAATCAGCCCCAGCATTTT.

The chain carries TRBV5-4 and TRBJ1-1; 10 nucleotides align to TRBD1. Per the germline V gene, CDR1 is SGHNT and CDR2 is YYREEE (reference sequence). The ends lost 5 bases at V and 0 bases at J; junction bases unmatched: 4. This CDR3 has 15 amino acids. The CDR3 reads CASRWDRGLNTEAFF. As DNA, the CDR3 is TGTGCCAGCAGGTGGGACAGGGGATTGAACACTGAAGCTTTCTTT.

V and J are TRBV4-1 and TRBJ2-2, with no clear D. CDR1 is MGHRA and CDR2 is YSYEKL in the germline V gene. The CDR3 extends over 15 amino acids. V lost 5 bases and J lost 6, with 16 bases in between. In DNA, the CDR3 is TGCGCCAGCAGCAGTCCACCGGTCACCCCCGGGGAGCTGTTTTTT. It specifies CASSSPPVTPGELFF.

CDR3 DNA sequence: TGTGCCAGCAGCGTAGGGGTAGCTTCCTACAATGAGCAGTTCTTC. Translated, it gives CASSVGVASYNEQFF. This chain connects TRBV9 to TRBJ2-1; D is unresolved. The CDR3 runs to 15 residues. Trimming took off 0 bases at V and 1 base at J, with 8 bases between the two ends. CDR1 is SGDLS and CDR2 is YYNGEE in the germline V gene.

The chain carries TRBV5-1 and TRBJ2-7, with 8 nucleotides matching TRBD1. With V trimmed by 3 bases and J by 3 bases, 8 bases remained unmatched. The CDR3 extends over 15 amino acids. The germline V gene encodes CDR1 SGHRS and CDR2 YFSETQ. The CDR3 DNA sequence: TGCGCCAGCAGCTCCGGGACAGGACGGGGCTACGAGCAGTACTTC. This codes for CASSSGTGRGYEQYF.

This clone has just one count. The chain joins TRBV28 to TRBJ2-1; 9 bases fit TRBD2. V trimming: 5 bases; J trimming: 2 bases; junction bases outside the gene matches: 19. Germline values: CDR1 MDHEN, CDR2 SYDVKM. The CDR3 is made up of 20 amino acids. The CDR3 nucleotides are TGTGCCAGCAGTACCAACCCGAGTTCTATGGGCGGGAGGGCCTACAATGAGCAGTTCTTC. It codes for CASSTNPSSMGGRAYNEQFF.

The V gene is TRBV4-1, the J gene TRBJ1-5; maybe TRBD1 (5 bases). CDR1 and CDR2 (germline): MGHRA, YSYEKL. The V end lost 1 base, the J end lost 6 bases, and 22 bases lay between the germline ends. The CDR3 sequence is 18 residues long. In DNA, the CDR3 is TGCGCCAGCAGCCAAGCCTATGAGGGGACGGTTTTAGGTCAGCCCCAGCATTTT. Encoded protein: CASSQAYEGTVLGQPQHF.